This T cell receptor (beta chain) was obtained from a study of cytomegalovirus exposure and HLA in healthy donors. Study findings and constraints: Later on, analysis showed that most CMV-associated TCR beta chains appeared to be HLA-restricted. TCR beta V- and J-gene trimming, according to a later analysis, was linked to a missense DCLRE1C variant.

CDR1 MNHNS and CDR2 SASEGT come from the germline V gene. Trimming removed 5 bases from V and 5 bases from J, with 16 bases in between. The CDR3 contains 15 residues. Healthy bone marrow donors made up the donor group. With 60 Vbeta and 13 Jbeta primers, the PCR was carried out. Clones were sequenced by immunoSEQ multiplex PCR, and TCRdb holds only the in-frame ones, with some missing. Of some 65,000 clones listed, around four fifths were seen once; the top ten hold 2.5% to 3.5%. Comments on this clone: Its antigen is currently unknown.

The sequencing sample was made of PBMCs. This chain joins TRBV6-1 and TRBJ1-5, with D possibly being TRBD1 (5 bases). This clonotype was obtained from a girl under 18 in good health and CMV-seropositive. CDR3 residues: CASSSTDRTYQPQHF. CDR3 nucleotide sequence: TGTGCCAGCAGTTCAACAGACAGAACCTATCAGCCCCAGCATTTT.